The TCR beta chain under discussion was sequenced for a study of human T cells and chemical hapten exposure. Across the whole study: There were per-sample TCR yield variations, arising mainly from small pooled library volume differences.

Unique molecular identifiers were attached to individual cDNA molecules during library preparation. TCRdb called the RACE reads again in MiXCR, with one record for every CDR3 protein. The table has about 380,000 distinct CDR3 sequences, about 6.3% seen once. As to time point: patch test 2, 6 weeks after DPC sensitization. Stated treatment: therapeutic diphenylcyclopropenone sensitization with weekly scalp DPC. In every case, blood was obtained before the patch test was applied. CDR3 length: 17 residues. V lost 6 bases to trimming and J lost 3 bases; unmatched junction nucleotides: 9. Sample: whole blood, taken in connection with sensitization to the hapten diphenylcyclopropenone (DPC). V usage is TRBV12-3 or TRBV12-4 and J usage is TRBJ2-3; TRBD2 matches at 13 bases. This clonotype originated in a woman between 18 and 30 years old with alopecia areata. Some clones in this sample may be carry-over from other donors' samples. In DNA form, the CDR3 reads TGTGCCAGCAGCCCTTGGCGGACTAGCGGGGGAACAGATACGCAGTATTTT. Protein sequence: CASSPWRTSGGTDTQYF.